The clone carrying this T cell receptor (beta chain) was detected only a few times. Its antigen is not identified. Arm-PCR of CDR3 regions and iRepertoire HTBI primers were the basis on which TCR beta libraries were built. TCRdb re-analysed the multiplex PCR reads in MiXCR, keeping a single row per CDR3 protein. This table has about half a million distinct CDR3 sequences, around 11% appearing once. The data were taken from a study of regulatory T cells in long-lasting Graves disease. This CDR3 contains 14 residues. V shed 8 bases and J 8 bases; nucleotides not matched to a gene: 8. Germline values: CDR1 SNHLY, CDR2 FYNNEI. Time point meaning: newly diagnosed GD, antithyroid drugs for less than 3 months. Researchers made the TCR library from RNA that was extracted from PBMCs. Study results and caveats: TRBV28 was favored in persistent disease, as were TRBJ1-2 and TRBJ2-5.

Another study also made use of these data, one on T cells in Graves' hyperthyroidism and ophthalmopathy. That source notes: Most expanded thyroid clonotypes above 0.001 also appeared in blood.

Source: peripheral blood mononuclear cells (PBMCs), taken at new diagnosis, from a patient treated with antithyroid drugs. This chain connects TRBV2 to TRBJ2-2; 10 bases agree with TRBD1. This clonotype was sampled from a woman aged 25-40 years with Graves disease. The chain's CDR3 is CASGRQGATGELFF. The CDR3 nucleotides read TGTGCCAGCGGTAGACAGGGGGCCACGGGGGAGCTGTTTTTT.